These 20 T cell receptor beta chains were all obtained from the same sample, sequenced in a study of T cell responses to AZD1222 COVID-19 vaccine (dated by TCRdb to the early 2020s). Library construction relied on the immunoSEQ multiplex PCR assay. TCRdb took this table from immuneACCESS and kept in-frame rearrangements with V and J called. Such tables lack part of the clones; where checked against another copy, unresolved V genes explain under half of the gap, and the rest is unexplained. The sample has about 83,000 clones on record, roughly 90% of them singletons. The top ten clonotypes cover more than 4.5% of the sample. The time point label for this specimen denotes: baseline before first vaccination. The sample's treatment or condition label, decoded: meningococcal conjugate vaccine given as trial control. The source was peripheral blood, collected on day 0 of MenACWY control vaccination. The receptors shown here come from an adult in good health.

This chain links TRBV28 with TRBJ1-5, with 8 bases fitting TRBD1. Germline assignment: CDR1 MDHEN and CDR2 SYDVKM. Trimming at V came to 5 bases and at J to 3 bases, leaving 9 bases not matched to a gene. The CDR3 runs 16 residues. Here the CDR3 reads CASSPRQGANNQPQHF. The CDR3 DNA reads as TGTGCCAGCAGTCCTAGGCAGGGGGCCAACAATCAGCCCCAGCATTTT.

The chain joins TRBV18 to TRBJ2-1; 13 bases fit TRBD2. V shed 3 bases, J shed 2 bases, and the junction held 10 bases outside the gene matches. The CDR3 is 19 amino acids. CDR1 KGHSH and CDR2 LQKENI come from the germline V gene. CDR3 loop: CASSPLLLAGGLAYNEQFF. The CDR3 DNA is TGTGCCAGCTCACCCCTTTTACTAGCGGGAGGGCTTGCCTACAATGAGCAGTTCTTC.

This clone was seen only once. The chain uses TRBV28 and TRBJ1-1; 10 bases map to TRBD1. Germline V gene sequence: CDR1 MDHEN, CDR2 SYDVKM. The V segment lost 5 bases and the J segment 4 bases; nucleotides outside the gene matches: 4. The CDR3 runs 14 residues. The CDR3 DNA reads TGTGCCAGCAGTGAAGGACAGGGGGTCACTGAAGCTTTCTTT. Residues: CASSEGQGVTEAFF.

This clone has only one observation. This chain connects TRBV30 to TRBJ1-3; the D gene is possibly TRBD1 (5 bases). This CDR3 comprises 14 residues. Trimming left V 4 bases short and J 3 bases short, with 13 bases between. Looked up from germline, CDR1 is GTSNPN and CDR2 is SVGIG (reference sequence). The CDR3 sequence: CAWKWGDYGNTIYF. The CDR3 DNA is TGTGCCTGGAAGTGGGGGGACTATGGAAACACCATATATTTT.

This clone turned up a few times. This chain links TRBV19 with TRBJ1-2; 12 bases are a match to TRBD1. Germline values: CDR1 LNHDA, CDR2 SQIVND (reference sequence). This CDR3 spans 14 amino acids. Trimming took 2 bases from V and 8 from J; bases not matched to a gene: 3. The CDR3 bases are TGTGCCAGTAGTATAAAGGGACAGGGGGCAGGCTACACCTTC. It is translated as CASSIKGQGAGYTF.

The rearrangement links TRBV5-5 to TRBJ1-4, with a tentative D call TRBD1 (5 bases). This CDR3 has 15 amino acids. V was cut by 0 bases and J by 4 bases, with 10 bases left in between. CDR1 SGHKS and CDR2 YYEKEE come from the germline V gene (reference sequence). CDR3 DNA sequence: TGTGCCAGCAGCTTGGGTACAGGAGTTAATGAAAAACTGTTTTTT. It encodes CASSLGTGVNEKLFF.

The chain is built from TRBV15 and TRBJ2-7; D is undetermined. This CDR3 region has 15 residues. V shed 1 base and J shed 1 base, with 11 bases lying between them. CDR1 LNHNV and CDR2 YYDKDF come from the germline V gene (reference sequence). CDR3 region: CATSRGRGRSYEQYF. As DNA, the CDR3 is TGTGCCACCAGCAGAGGCAGAGGAAGGTCCTACGAGCAGTACTTC.

The V call is TRBV4-3, the J call TRBJ1-5; TRBD1 agrees at 12 bases. The CDR3 spans 17 residues. V shed 0 bases and J 3 bases; nucleotides not matched to a gene: 3. Germline-derived CDR1 and CDR2 are LGHNA and YSLEER. For the CDR3, the DNA is TGCGCCAGCAGCCAAGAAGTGGGACAGGGGGCCAATCAGCCCCAGCATTTT. Its translation is CASSQEVGQGANQPQHF.

The V gene is TRBV28, the J gene TRBJ2-7; D is unresolved. Trimming took 5 bases from V and 5 from J, leaving 16 bases between them. The germline CDR1 and CDR2 sequences are MDHEN and SYDVKM. The CDR3 spans 14 residues. CDR3 bases: TGTGCCAGCAGTCCCCCTCCCCGGAGCCACGAGCAGTACTTC. As protein: CASSPPPRSHEQYF.

This chain uses TRBV25-1 with TRBJ1-1; no firm D call. Trimming took 2 bases from V and 0 from J, leaving 7 bases between them. Germline V CDR1 and CDR2: MGHDK, SYGVNS. The CDR3 length is 14 residues. The CDR3 here is CASSELYMNTEAFF. In nucleotides, the CDR3 is TGTGCCAGCAGTGAACTTTATATGAACACTGAAGCTTTCTTT.

The V gene is TRBV19, the J gene TRBJ1-1; 9 nucleotides match TRBD1. The V segment lost 7 bases and the J segment 4 bases; nucleotides outside the gene matches: 7. CDR3 length: 14 residues. Germline V CDR1 and CDR2: LNHDA, SQIVND (reference sequence). The CDR3 here is CASTPGQGPTEAFF. The CDR3 nucleotides read TGTGCCAGTACCCCGGGACAGGGCCCCACTGAAGCTTTCTTT.

The chain uses TRBV27 and TRBJ1-2, with 8 bases matching TRBD1. Unmatched junction bases numbered 7, after V lost 5 bases and J lost 8 bases. CDR3 size: 13 residues. Per the germline V gene, CDR1 is MNHEY and CDR2 is SMNVEV (reference sequence). The CDR3 DNA sequence: TGTGCCAGCAGTGGGCAGGGGGCTTTAGGCTACACCTTC. Its translation: CASSGQGALGYTF.

The chain uses TRBV3-1 (or the pseudogene TRBV3-2) and TRBJ2-3; D is undetermined. Germline CDR1 and CDR2: LGHDT and YNNKEL (reference sequence). V shed 0 bases and J shed 3 bases, with 4 bases lying between them. The length of the CDR3 is 13 residues. This chain's CDR3 is CASSQEWTDTQYF. The CDR3 DNA reads as TGTGCCAGCAGCCAAGAATGGACAGATACGCAGTATTTT.

V is TRBV9 and J is TRBJ2-2; D call uncertain. The CDR3 contains 13 residues. Trimming left V 6 bases short and J 4 bases short, with 10 bases between. Germline CDR1 SGDLS, CDR2 YYNGEE. The CDR3 sequence is CASTDMGTGELFF. CDR3 bases: TGTGCCAGCACCGATATGGGCACCGGGGAGCTGTTTTTT.

The chain recombines TRBV5-1 with TRBJ2-1; 7 bases map to TRBD2. Germline trimming cut 4 bases from V and 0 bases from J; bases unmatched to any gene: 7. This CDR3 is 16 amino acids long. CDR1 and CDR2 from the germline V gene are SGHRS and YFSETQ. Here the CDR3 DNA reads TGCGCCAGCAGCAAGCTAGCGGAGAGCTCCTACAATGAGCAGTTCTTC. It is translated as CASSKLAESSYNEQFF. The whole variable domain, filled in from reference TRBV5-1 and TRBJ2-1, reads KAGVTQTPRYLIKTRGQQVTLSCSPISGHRSVSWYQQTPGQGLQFLFEYFSETQRNKGNFPGRFSGRQFSNSRSEMNVSTLELGDSALYLCASSKLAESSYNEQFFGPGTRLTVL.

This clone was counted only a few times. The V and J genes are TRBV27 and TRBJ1-1; D not resolved. Trimming shortened V by 2 bases and J by 6 bases, and 22 bases separated the two germline ends. The CDR3 totals 17 residues. Germline V CDR1 and CDR2: MNHEY, SMNVEV (reference sequence). CDR3 nucleotides: TGTGCCAGCAGTTTACGCGGCTTCCTATTAGGTAGGTCTGAAGCTTTCTTT. Its protein is CASSLRGFLLGRSEAFF.

This clone came up once. V gene TRBV2 combines with J gene TRBJ1-1, with a possible D match to TRBD1 (5 bases). Germline V gives CDR1 SNHLY, CDR2 FYNNEI. Trimming removed 8 bases from V and 3 bases from J, with 10 bases in between. The CDR3 is 12 residues long. The chain's CDR3 is CASSGWDTEAFF. CDR3 bases: TGTGCCAGCTCAGGGTGGGACACTGAAGCTTTCTTT.

The chain is built from TRBV25-1 and TRBJ2-5, with 8 bases that match TRBD2. Per the germline V gene, CDR1 is MGHDK and CDR2 is SYGVNS. Trimming at V came to 5 bases and at J to 5 bases, leaving 13 bases not matched to a gene. This CDR3 is built from 16 residues. The CDR3 DNA sequence: TGTGCCAGCAGTCGAGTCGCAGCGGGAGATTGGGAGACCCAGTACTTC. Protein: CASSRVAAGDWETQYF.

This clone was counted only a few times. The chain is built from TRBV19 and TRBJ1-2; D remains ambiguous. Trimming cost V 3 bases and J 3 bases, with 5 bases left between them. This CDR3 has 12 amino acids. Germline V gene sequence: CDR1 LNHDA, CDR2 SQIVND (reference sequence). CDR3 protein: CASSMAYYGYTF. The CDR3 coding sequence is TGTGCCAGTAGTATGGCCTACTATGGCTACACCTTC.

The chain is built from TRBV5-5 and TRBJ1-5, with D perhaps TRBD1 (6 bases). Germline assignment: CDR1 SGHKS and CDR2 YYEKEE (reference sequence). The V and J ends lost 4 bases and 5 bases respectively, with 13 bases between them. This CDR3 has 14 residues. The CDR3 region has the DNA TGTGCCAGCAGCCTAGGGACACCTCATCAGCCCCAGCATTTT. This gives the protein CASSLGTPHQPQHF.